A selection of T cell receptor beta chains follows, all from one sample in a study of CD8+ T cells in alopecia areata. Generated by immunoSEQ multiplex PCR, the TCRdb table keeps only in-frame clones and is missing some. The data show about 180,000 clones, with 40% to 55% seen just once and about a tenth held by the top ten. Source: CD8+ T cells sorted from blood, taken around week 54, from a patient treated with tofacitinib. The receptors were gathered from a human donor with alopecia areata. The CDR3 runs from the conserved cysteine through the conserved F or W. Each record gives: clone size, D gene, J gene, V gene, CDR3 protein, CDR3 DNA. D genes are given only for firm matches. Expanded clones get a size class; other rows say once, few or many, or leave the size out.

size: -
D: -
J: TRBJ2-7
V: TRBV10-3
CDR3: CAINEGGATYEQYF
DNA: TGTGCCATCAACGAAGGGGGGGCGACCTACGAGCAGTACTTC

size: -
D: -
J: TRBJ2-7
V: TRBV30
CDR3: CAWSGYEQYF
DNA: TGTGCCTGGAGTGGGTACGAGCAGTACTTC

size: -
D: TRBD1
J: TRBJ1-2
V: TRBV5-1
CDR3: CASSLVPGQGIYGYTF
DNA: TGCGCCAGCAGCTTGGTCCCGGGACAGGGAATCTATGGCTACACCTTC

size: few
D: -
J: TRBJ1-5
V: TRBV27
CDR3: CASSLLANQPQHF
DNA: TGTGCCAGCAGTTTGTTAGCCAATCAGCCCCAGCATTTT

size: few
D: -
J: TRBJ2-1
V: TRBV7-9
CDR3: CASSSRGDEQFF
DNA: TGTGCCAGCAGCTCTAGGGGCGATGAGCAGTTCTTC

size: once
D: -
J: TRBJ1-1
V: TRBV11-1
CDR3: CASSLFQWEAFF
DNA: TGTGCCAGCAGCTTATTCCAGTGGGAAGCTTTCTTT

size: -
D: -
J: TRBJ2-7
V: TRBV5-6
CDR3: CASSSGTGAYEQYF
DNA: TGTGCCAGCAGCTCTGGGACGGGAGCCTACGAGCAGTACTTC

size: -
D: TRBD1
J: TRBJ1-2
V: TRBV25-1
CDR3: CASKEPGTGDGYTF
DNA: TGTGCCAGCAAAGAACCCGGGACAGGCGATGGCTACACCTTC

size: -
D: -
J: TRBJ1-5
V: TRBV7-6
CDR3: CASSTDPFNQPQHF
DNA: TGTGCCAGCAGCACAGACCCTTTCAATCAGCCCCAGCATTTT

size: -
D: -
J: TRBJ2-7
V: TRBV27
CDR3: CASKVGAGEYEQYF
DNA: TGTGCCAGCAAAGTGGGGGCAGGGGAGTACGAGCAGTACTTC

size: -
D: -
J: TRBJ2-1
V: TRBV11-2
CDR3: CASTPMGGLYNEQFF
DNA: TGTGCCAGCACCCCTATGGGGGGCCTTTACAATGAGCAGTTCTTC

size: -
D: -
J: TRBJ2-7
V: TRBV6-5
CDR3: CASSSAGSRPSTYF
DNA: TGTGCCAGCAGTTCCGCAGGGAGCCGACCATCTACGTACTTC

size: -
D: TRBD1
J: TRBJ2-1
V: TRBV29-1
CDR3: CSAGTGDDNEQFF
DNA: TGCAGCGCTGGGACAGGGGATGACAATGAGCAGTTCTTC

size: few
D: TRBD1
J: TRBJ2-7
V: TRBV27
CDR3: CASSSRQGGIYEQYF
DNA: TGTGCCAGCAGTTCCCGACAGGGGGGAATCTACGAGCAGTACTTC

size: few
D: -
J: TRBJ2-7
V: TRBV25-1
CDR3: CASSEIGSTYEQYF
DNA: TGTGCCAGCAGTGAAATAGGCAGCACCTACGAGCAGTACTTC

size: -
D: -
J: TRBJ2-2
V: TRBV7-8
CDR3: CASSLRNTGELFF
DNA: TGTGCCAGCAGCTTAAGGAACACCGGGGAGCTGTTTTTT

size: -
D: -
J: TRBJ1-5
V: TRBV19
CDR3: CASSIGTKANQPQHF
DNA: TGTGCCAGTAGTATAGGGACAAAAGCGAATCAGCCCCAGCATTTT

size: -
D: -
J: TRBJ1-6
V: TRBV4-3
CDR3: CASSQDPGPSAYNSPLHF
DNA: TGCGCCAGCAGCCAAGATCCCGGGCCCAGCGCCTATAATTCACCCCTCCACTTT

size: few
D: -
J: TRBJ1-6
V: TRBV5-4
CDR3: CASSLDRSPGNSPLHF
DNA: TGTGCCAGCAGCTTGGACAGGTCCCCCGGTAATTCACCCCTCCACTTT

size: -
D: TRBD2
J: TRBJ2-4
V: TRBV7-2
CDR3: CASSPSGLAGGRAKNIQYF
DNA: TGTGCCAGCAGCCCCTCGGGACTAGCGGGGGGGCGAGCCAAAAACATTCAGTACTTC

size: few
D: TRBD2
J: TRBJ2-5
V: TRBV7-9
CDR3: CASSGGLAGGQETQYF
DNA: TGTGCCAGCAGCGGAGGCCTAGCGGGGGGCCAAGAGACCCAGTACTTC

size: few
D: -
J: TRBJ2-2
V: TRBV19
CDR3: CASSISFNTGELFF
DNA: TGTGCCAGTAGTATAAGTTTTAACACCGGGGAGCTGTTTTTT

size: -
D: -
J: TRBJ2-6
V: TRBV6-5
CDR3: CASSYELSGANVLTF
DNA: TGTGCCAGCAGTTACGAGCTCTCTGGGGCCAACGTCCTGACTTTC

size: -
D: TRBD1
J: TRBJ2-1
V: TRBV29-1
CDR3: CSVDRTGSWEQFF
DNA: TGCAGCGTTGATAGGACAGGGTCGTGGGAGCAGTTCTTC

size: -
D: TRBD1
J: TRBJ1-2
V: TRBV6-5
CDR3: CASSYGTGSPDYGYTF
DNA: TGTGCCAGCAGTTACGGGACAGGCTCCCCGGACTATGGCTACACCTTC

size: -
D: -
J: TRBJ2-5
V: TRBV27
CDR3: CASSLLGEIQETQYF
DNA: TGTGCCAGCAGTTTATTAGGGGAGATCCAAGAGACCCAGTACTTC

size: -
D: -
J: TRBJ2-1
V: TRBV27
CDR3: CASSPTAPYNEQFF
DNA: TGTGCCAGCAGCCCGACAGCGCCCTACAATGAGCAGTTCTTC

size: -
D: TRBD2
J: TRBJ2-7
V: TRBV9
CDR3: CASSALGLDTYEQYF
DNA: TGTGCCAGCAGCGCTCTGGGACTAGATACCTACGAGCAGTACTTC

size: -
D: -
J: TRBJ2-7
V: TRBV30
CDR3: CAWRQRRDTGYEQYF
DNA: TGTGCCTGGAGACAGCGCCGGGACACGGGCTACGAGCAGTACTTC

size: -
D: TRBD1
J: TRBJ1-5
V: TRBV25-1
CDR3: CASRATGLNQPQHF
DNA: TGTGCCAGTAGGGCGACAGGGCTCAATCAGCCCCAGCATTTT

size: few
D: -
J: TRBJ1-1
V: TRBV13
CDR3: CASSLVAVNTEAFF
DNA: TGTGCCAGCAGCTTAGTGGCAGTGAACACTGAAGCTTTCTTT

size: -
D: TRBD1
J: TRBJ1-5
V: TRBV15
CDR3: CATSTDRGVNQPQHF
DNA: TGTGCCACCAGCACAGACAGGGGAGTTAATCAGCCCCAGCATTTT

size: -
D: -
J: TRBJ1-6
V: TRBV29-1
CDR3: CSAAVDGNSPLHF
DNA: TGCAGCGCTGCCGTGGACGGAAATTCACCCCTCCACTTT

size: -
D: -
J: TRBJ1-6
V: TRBV27
CDR3: CASTDGRRGVGLHF
DNA: TGTGCCAGCACCGATGGTCGCCGGGGTGTAGGGCTCCACTTT

size: -
D: TRBD1
J: TRBJ2-7
V: TRBV30
CDR3: CAWSVIDREYEQYF
DNA: TGTGCCTGGAGTGTAATTGACAGGGAGTACGAGCAGTACTTC

size: -
D: -
J: TRBJ2-5
V: TRBV5-4
CDR3: CASTLGVGETQYF
DNA: TGTGCCAGCACCCTGGGGGTCGGGGAGACCCAGTACTTC

size: -
D: -
J: TRBJ2-5
V: TRBV7-8
CDR3: CASSLILLKTQYF
DNA: TGTGCCAGCAGTCTTATTCTTCTGAAGACCCAGTACTTC

size: once
D: -
J: TRBJ2-5
V: TRBV10-3
CDR3: CAISEQDRSETQYF
DNA: TGTGCCATCAGTGAGCAAGACAGATCAGAGACCCAGTACTTC

size: -
D: -
J: TRBJ2-3
V: TRBV7-9
CDR3: CASSFIPGDEDTQYF
DNA: TGTGCCAGCAGCTTCATCCCGGGGGATGAGGATACGCAGTATTTT

size: few
D: -
J: TRBJ1-2
V: TRBV6-5
CDR3: CASSYSQEGDYGYTF
DNA: TGTGCCAGCAGTTACAGTCAGGAGGGGGACTATGGCTACACCTTC

size: -
D: -
J: TRBJ2-1
V: TRBV7-2
CDR3: CASSLVFRVGEQFF
DNA: TGTGCCAGCAGCTTAGTATTCAGGGTTGGTGAGCAGTTCTTC

size: few
D: TRBD1
J: TRBJ2-3
V: TRBV27
CDR3: CASLRGGTGLTRPRTDTQYF
DNA: TGTGCCAGCCTGCGGGGAGGGACAGGGCTAACTAGACCACGCACAGATACGCAGTATTTT

size: -
D: -
J: TRBJ2-5
V: TRBV7-9
CDR3: CASSPQLGGEYQETQYF
DNA: TGTGCCAGCAGCCCGCAACTTGGAGGGGAGTACCAAGAGACCCAGTACTTC

size: -
D: -
J: TRBJ1-2
V: TRBV29-1
CDR3: CSVEDSGGTYYGYTF
DNA: TGCAGCGTTGAAGACTCGGGGGGTACCTACTATGGCTACACCTTC

size: few
D: TRBD1
J: TRBJ1-5
V: TRBV30
CDR3: CAWGQENSNQPQHF
DNA: TGTGCCTGGGGACAGGAGAATAGCAATCAGCCCCAGCATTTT

size: -
D: TRBD1
J: TRBJ2-7
V: TRBV14
CDR3: CASSQNRDRPLYEQYF
DNA: TGTGCCAGCAGCCAAAATAGGGACAGGCCCCTCTACGAGCAGTACTTC

size: -
D: -
J: TRBJ1-2
V: TRBV27
CDR3: CASSFARAGYGYTF
DNA: TGTGCCAGCAGTTTTGCCAGGGCCGGCTATGGCTACACCTTC

size: -
D: TRBD1
J: TRBJ2-2
V: TRBV2
CDR3: CASRDRGMNTGELFF
DNA: TGTGCCAGCAGAGACAGGGGAATGAACACCGGGGAGCTGTTTTTT

size: -
D: -
J: TRBJ2-2
V: TRBV25-1
CDR3: CASSYPGTTGELFF
DNA: TGTGCCAGCAGTTATCCAGGGACGACCGGGGAGCTGTTTTTT

size: -
D: -
J: TRBJ2-1
V: TRBV19
CDR3: CATTGRGPRNEQFF
DNA: TGTGCCACTACCGGACGGGGGCCTCGGAATGAGCAGTTCTTC

size: -
D: -
J: TRBJ1-1
V: TRBV30
CDR3: CAWSPRTNTEAFF
DNA: TGTGCCTGGAGTCCACGGACGAACACTGAAGCTTTCTTT

size: -
D: -
J: TRBJ2-1
V: TRBV6-1
CDR3: CASSEMAWVVNEQFF
DNA: TGTGCCAGCAGTGAGATGGCTTGGGTTGTCAATGAGCAGTTCTTC

size: -
D: -
J: TRBJ2-2
V: TRBV5-4
CDR3: CASSGRAGELFF
DNA: TGTGCCAGCAGCGGACGGGCCGGGGAGCTGTTTTTT